The subject of this entry is one T cell receptor (beta chain). Per the original data handling: Amplification from reference gene primers served as the basis for estimated nucleated cell counts. Profiled with immunoSEQ multiplex PCR; TCRdb holds only in-frame clones, not every one. V and J calls plus clone size are reproduced from that table; the DNA served to infer D and trimming. This sample has 120,000 or so clones; less than 85% occur once, and the top ten carry 2% to 3%. The CDR3 contains 15 residues. CDR1 is SGHTS, CDR2 YDEGEE, per germline. V lost 0 bases, J lost 0 bases, and 10 bases lay in between. This sample stems from a study of blood T cell repertoires in COVID-19. At the level of the study: Some COVID-19 samples were acute and others convalescent; all came from the United States, Italy and Spain. PBMCs, B-cell-depleted T cells, or T cells provided the cDNA or gDNA that made up the material.

V usage is TRBV5-8 and J usage is TRBJ2-7, with D perhaps matching TRBD2 (6 bases). Sequenced sample: peripheral blood. This TCR came from a man aged 50-60 years with acute or convalescent COVID-19. This CDR3 reads CASSLGSGSSYEQYF. In nucleotides, the CDR3 is TGTGCCAGCAGCTTGGGCTCCGGGAGCTCCTACGAGCAGTACTTC.